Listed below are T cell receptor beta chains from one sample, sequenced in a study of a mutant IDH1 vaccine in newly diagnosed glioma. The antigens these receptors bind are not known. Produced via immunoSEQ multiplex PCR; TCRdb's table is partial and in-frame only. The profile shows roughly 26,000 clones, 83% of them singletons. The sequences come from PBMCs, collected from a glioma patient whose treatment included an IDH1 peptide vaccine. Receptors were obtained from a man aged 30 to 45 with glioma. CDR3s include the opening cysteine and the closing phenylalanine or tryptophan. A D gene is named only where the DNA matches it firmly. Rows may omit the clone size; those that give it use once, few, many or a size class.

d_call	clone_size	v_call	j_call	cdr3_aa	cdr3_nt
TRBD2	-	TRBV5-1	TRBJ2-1	CASSRTTSGSTEQFF	TGCGCCAGCAGCCGTACAACTAGCGGGAGTACTGAGCAGTTCTTC
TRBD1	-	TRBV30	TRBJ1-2	CAWSFGTGLNFF	TGTGCCTGGAGTTTCGGGACAGGTCTTAATTTCTTC
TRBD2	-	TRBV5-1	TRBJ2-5	CASSKTSGGSETQYF	TGCGCCAGCAGCAAGACTAGCGGGGGGTCCGAGACCCAGTACTTC
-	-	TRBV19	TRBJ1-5	CASSTDLEQPQHF	TGTGCCAGTAGTACCGACCTGGAACAGCCCCAGCATTTT
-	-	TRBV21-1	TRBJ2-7	CASSKISPHPPGPYEQYF	TGTGCCAGCAGCAAAATCTCCCCCCACCCCCCCGGGCCCTACGAGCAGTACTTC
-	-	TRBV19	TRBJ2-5	CASSDLGGPVSETQYF	TGTGCCAGTAGCGACCTCGGAGGCCCCGTCTCAGAGACCCAGTACTTC
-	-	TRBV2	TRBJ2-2	CASNAFRAGELFF	TGTGCCAGCAATGCTTTTCGGGCCGGGGAGCTGTTTTTT
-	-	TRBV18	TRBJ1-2	CASYSPTVGYGYTF	TGTGCCAGCTACTCCCCGACGGTTGGCTATGGCTACACCTTC
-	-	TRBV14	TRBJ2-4	CASSPGTSKNIQYF	TGTGCCAGCAGCCCCGGGACATCCAAAAACATTCAGTACTTC
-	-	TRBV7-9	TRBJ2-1	CASRQGYYNEQFF	TGTGCCAGCAGGCAGGGATACTACAATGAGCAGTTCTTC
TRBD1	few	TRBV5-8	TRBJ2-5	CASSLLQGVETQYF	TGTGCCAGCAGCTTGTTGCAGGGGGTGGAGACCCAGTACTTC
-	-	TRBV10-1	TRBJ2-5	CASGESQETQYF	TGCGCCAGCGGGGAGTCCCAAGAGACCCAGTACTTC
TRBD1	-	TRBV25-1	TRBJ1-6	CASRDATGGSYNSPLHF	TGTGCCAGCAGGGATGCTACAGGGGGCTCCTATAATTCACCCCTCCACTTT
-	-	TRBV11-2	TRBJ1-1	CASSLEDRMNTEAFF	TGTGCCAGCAGCTTAGAAGACAGGATGAACACTGAAGCTTTCTTT
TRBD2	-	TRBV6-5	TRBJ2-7	CASSSLLQGGYEQYF	TGTGCCAGCAGTTCCCTACTCCAGGGAGGGTACGAGCAGTACTTC
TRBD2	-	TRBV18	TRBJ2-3	CASSPRGRLGDTQYF	TGTGCCAGCTCACCCCGCGGGAGGCTGGGGGATACGCAGTATTTT
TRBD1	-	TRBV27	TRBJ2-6	CASSLYNLGQGSSGANVLTF	TGTGCCAGCAGTTTATACAATTTGGGACAGGGGTCATCTGGGGCCAACGTCCTGACTTTC
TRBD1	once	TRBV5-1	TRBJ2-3	CASSWTGLTDTQYF	TGCGCCAGCAGCTGGACAGGGCTTACAGATACGCAGTATTTT
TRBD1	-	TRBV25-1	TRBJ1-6	CASSLGTGGGNSPLHF	TGTGCCAGCAGCTTAGGGACAGGCGGGGGGAATTCACCCCTCCACTTT